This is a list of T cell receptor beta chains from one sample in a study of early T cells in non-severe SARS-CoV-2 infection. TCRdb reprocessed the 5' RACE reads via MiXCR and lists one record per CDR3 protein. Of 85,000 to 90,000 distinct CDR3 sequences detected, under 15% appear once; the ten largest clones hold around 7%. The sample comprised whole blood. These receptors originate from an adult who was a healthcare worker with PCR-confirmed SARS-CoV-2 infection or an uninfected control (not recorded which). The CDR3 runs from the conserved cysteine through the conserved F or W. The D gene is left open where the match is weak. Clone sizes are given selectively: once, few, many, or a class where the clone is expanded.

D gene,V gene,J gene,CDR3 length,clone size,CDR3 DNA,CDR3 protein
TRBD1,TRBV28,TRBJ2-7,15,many,TGTGCCAGCAGTTTAGCGGGACAGGGACACTACGAGCAGTACTTC,CASSLAGQGHYEQYF
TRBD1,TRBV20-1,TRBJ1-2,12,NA,TGCAGTGCTCCAGGACAGGGCAATGGCTACACCTTC,CSAPGQGNGYTF
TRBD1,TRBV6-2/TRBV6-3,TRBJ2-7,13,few,TGTGCCAGTAGAAGGACAGGGGTCGACGAGCAGTACTTC,CASRRTGVDEQYF
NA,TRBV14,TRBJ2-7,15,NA,TGTGCCAGCAGCCAACGGACGGGATCATCCTACGAGCAGTACTTC,CASSQRTGSSYEQYF
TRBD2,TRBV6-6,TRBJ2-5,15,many,TGTGCCAGCAGTTACTTGGCGCCGGGGGGAGAGACCCAGTACTTC,CASSYLAPGGETQYF
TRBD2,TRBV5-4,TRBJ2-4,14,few,TGTGCCAGCAGCTTGGGGGGACTAGAAAACATTCAGTACTTC,CASSLGGLENIQYF
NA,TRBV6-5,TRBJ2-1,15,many,TGTGCCAGCAGTCTTCTATCGGGATCCTACAATGAGCAGTTCTTC,CASSLLSGSYNEQFF
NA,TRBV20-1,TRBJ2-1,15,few,TGCAGTGCTAGTTCGGGCGAAAGCTCCTACAATGAGCAGTTCTTC,CSASSGESSYNEQFF
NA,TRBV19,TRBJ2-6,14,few,TGTGCCAGTAGTATCGGGGCTGGGGCCAACGTCCTGACTTTC,CASSIGAGANVLTF
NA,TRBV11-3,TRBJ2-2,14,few,TGTGCCAGCAGCTTAGTACAGAACACCGGGGAGCTGTTTTTT,CASSLVQNTGELFF
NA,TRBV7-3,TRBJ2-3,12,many,TGTGCCAGCAGCTCCCCCACAGATACGCAGTATTTT,CASSSPTDTQYF
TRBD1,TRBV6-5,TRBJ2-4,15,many,TGTGCCAGCAGAGCAGACAGGGGCACGAAAAACATTCAGTACTTC,CASRADRGTKNIQYF
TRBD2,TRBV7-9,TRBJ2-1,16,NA,TGTGCCAGCACCTCACAGGGACTAGCGGGAGTCAATGAGCAGTTCTTC,CASTSQGLAGVNEQFF
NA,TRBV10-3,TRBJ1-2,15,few,TGTGCCATCAGTGAGTCAGGGGGAACGGACTATGGCTACACCTTC,CAISESGGTDYGYTF
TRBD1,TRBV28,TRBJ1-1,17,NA,TGTGCCAGCAGTTCATCTATATGGACAGGGGAGAACACTGAAGCTTTCTTT,CASSSSIWTGENTEAFF
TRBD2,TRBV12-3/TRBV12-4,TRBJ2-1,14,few,TGTGCCAGCAGTCCGGGACTAGCGGGTGGTCAGCAGTTCTTC,CASSPGLAGGQQFF
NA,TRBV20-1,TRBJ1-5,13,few,TGCAGTGCTAGAGTAGGAGAGCTTCAGCCCCAGCATTTT,CSARVGELQPQHF
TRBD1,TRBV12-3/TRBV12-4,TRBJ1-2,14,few,TGTGCCAGCAGGGGACAGGGAGTTAACTATGGCTACACCTTC,CASRGQGVNYGYTF
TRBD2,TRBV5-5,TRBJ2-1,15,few,TGTGCCAGCAGCTATAGAACTAGCGGGAGGGATGAGCAGTTCTTC,CASSYRTSGRDEQFF
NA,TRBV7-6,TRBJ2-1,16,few,TGTGCCAGCAGCCTCCAACAGGGTAGCTCCTACAATGAGCAGTTCTTC,CASSLQQGSSYNEQFF
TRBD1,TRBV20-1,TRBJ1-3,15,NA,TGCAGTGCTGCTAAAGAAGAGGGGGCAGCGAACACCATATATTTT,CSAAKEEGAANTIYF
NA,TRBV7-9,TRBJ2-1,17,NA,TGTGCCAGCAGCTTTTCCCGCATTTCTTCTTCCTACAATGAGCAGTTCTTC,CASSFSRISSSYNEQFF
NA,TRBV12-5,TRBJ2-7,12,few,TGTGCTAGTGGTTTGTTGCCCGGCGAGCAGTACTTC,CASGLLPGEQYF
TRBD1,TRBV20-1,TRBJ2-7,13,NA,TGCAGTGCCACTCAGGGGGCGCGGAACGAGCAGTACTTC,CSATQGARNEQYF
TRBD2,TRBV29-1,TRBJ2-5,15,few,TGCAGCGTTGAAGATGGGCTAGCGGGAGCAGAGACCCAGTACTTC,CSVEDGLAGAETQYF
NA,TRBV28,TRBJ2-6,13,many,TGTGCCAGCAGGCAGGCTGGGGCCAACGTCCTGACTTTC,CASRQAGANVLTF
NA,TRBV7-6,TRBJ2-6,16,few,TGTGCCAGCAGCTTAGCCCTCCACTCTGGGGCCAACGTCCTGACTTTC,CASSLALHSGANVLTF
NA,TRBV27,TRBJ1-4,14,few,TGTGCCAGCAGTTTTATGGGAGTCCAAGAAAAACTGTTTTTT,CASSFMGVQEKLFF
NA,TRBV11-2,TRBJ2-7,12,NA,TGTGCCGGCGGGACACTCTCCTACGAGCAGTACTTC,CAGGTLSYEQYF
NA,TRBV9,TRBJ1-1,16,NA,TGTGCCAGCAGCGTAGAGGGGCTCATGGGAGGGACTGAAGCTTTCTTT,CASSVEGLMGGTEAFF
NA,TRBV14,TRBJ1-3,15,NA,TGTGCCAGCAGCCAAGAAGGGCACGATGGAAACTCCATATATTTT,CASSQEGHDGNSIYF
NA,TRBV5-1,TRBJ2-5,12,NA,TGCGCCAGCAGTCGCCAACAAGAGACCCAGTACTTC,CASSRQQETQYF
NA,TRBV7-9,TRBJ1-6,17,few,TGTGCCAGCAGCTTATCGGCAGGGGCGAGATATAATTCACCCCTCCACTTT,CASSLSAGARYNSPLHF
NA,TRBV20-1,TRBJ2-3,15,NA,TGCAGTGCCCTGGAAAGGGGGTCGAGCACAGATACGCAGTATTTT,CSALERGSSTDTQYF
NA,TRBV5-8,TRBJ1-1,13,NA,TGTGCCAGCAGCCCTAATATGAACACTGAAGCTTTCTTT,CASSPNMNTEAFF
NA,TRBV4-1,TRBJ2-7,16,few,TGCGCCAGCAGCCCGGGACTTCTTCTGAGCTCCTACGAGCAGTACTTC,CASSPGLLLSSYEQYF
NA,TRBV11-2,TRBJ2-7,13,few,TGTGCCAGCAGCTTAGGGTCCGGACTGGGGGAGTACTTC,CASSLGSGLGEYF
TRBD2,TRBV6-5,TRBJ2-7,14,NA,TGTGCCAGCAGTTACGGTCGAGCGGGAGTCGAGCAGTACTTC,CASSYGRAGVEQYF
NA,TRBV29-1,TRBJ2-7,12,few,TGCAGCGTTGATAGGGGGAACTACGAGCAGTACTTC,CSVDRGNYEQYF
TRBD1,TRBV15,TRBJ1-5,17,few,TGTGCCACCAGCTCCCCGACGGGGACAGCCGACAATCAGCCCCAGCATTTT,CATSSPTGTADNQPQHF
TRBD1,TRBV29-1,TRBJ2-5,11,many,TGCAGCGTTGACAGGGGGCAGACCCAGTACTTC,CSVDRGQTQYF
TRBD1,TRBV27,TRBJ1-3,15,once,TGTGCCAGCAGTCTATACAGGGGAACTGGAAACACCATATATTTT,CASSLYRGTGNTIYF
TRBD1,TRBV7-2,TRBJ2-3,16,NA,TGTGCCAGCAGCGTCGACAGGGGGCGAGGGACAGATACGCAGTATTTT,CASSVDRGRGTDTQYF
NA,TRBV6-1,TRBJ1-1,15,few,TGTGCCAGCAGTGAACACAACTGGGCGAACACTGAAGCTTTCTTT,CASSEHNWANTEAFF
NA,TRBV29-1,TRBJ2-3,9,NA,TGCAGCGTGGGAGATACGCAGTATTTT,CSVGDTQYF
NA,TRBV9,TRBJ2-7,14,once,TGTGCCAGCAGCGAGGGGGGGACAGGCTACGAGCAGTACTTC,CASSEGGTGYEQYF
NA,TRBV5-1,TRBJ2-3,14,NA,TGCGCCAGCAGTGACACGGGAAGCACAGATACGCAGTATTTT,CASSDTGSTDTQYF
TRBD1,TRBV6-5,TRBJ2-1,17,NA,TGTGCCAGCAGTTACTCGGGGGACAGGGTAGTTTACAATGAGCAGTTCTTC,CASSYSGDRVVYNEQFF
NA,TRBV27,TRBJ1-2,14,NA,TGTGCCAGCAGTTTCTCCCTCCAGGGCGGTGGCTACACCTTC,CASSFSLQGGGYTF